The rows below give T cell receptor beta chains drawn from one sample of a study of blood T cell repertoires in COVID-19. TCRdb keeps only in-frame clones here, not all; method: immunoSEQ multiplex PCR. The sample holds 250,000 to 350,000 clones; approximately 90% are singletons and the top ten take 2.5% to 3.5%. Sequences were obtained from peripheral blood. These receptors were obtained from a woman in her 30s with active or convalescent COVID-19. Each CDR3 is given with its conserved first and last residue. D genes are given only for firm matches. For some rows the clone size is stated as once, few or many, or as a class when expanded; others skip it.

TRBV6-2/TRBV6-3	TRBJ2-3	.	TRBD1	TGTGCCAGCAGTTTTATTCGACAGGGGAGCACAGATACGCAGTATTTT	CASSFIRQGSTDTQYF
TRBV19	TRBJ1-4	.	.	TGTGCCAGTAGTATACAGGGATTGGAAAAACTGTTTTTT	CASSIQGLEKLFF
TRBV10-3	TRBJ1-1	once	.	TGTGCCATCAGTGAGGCAGGGCAGAACACTGAAGCTTTCTTT	CAISEAGQNTEAFF
TRBV5-6	TRBJ2-7	.	.	TGTGCCAGCAGTCAACAACAGGGACAGCAGTACTTC	CASSQQQGQQYF
TRBV10-3	TRBJ2-1	.	TRBD2	TGTGCCACCGCGCGGGGGGGCTCCAGCTCCTACAATGAGCAGTTCTTC	CATARGGSSSYNEQFF
TRBV11-3	TRBJ1-4	once	TRBD1	TGTGCCAGCAGCTTACCTACCCCGGGACAGGGAGGATGGAGTAATGAAAAACTGTTTTTT	CASSLPTPGQGGWSNEKLFF
TRBV4-2	TRBJ1-1	.	TRBD1	TGTGCCAGCAGCCGACCCGGGACAGGAGTAGAAGCTTTCTTT	CASSRPGTGVEAFF
TRBV30	TRBJ2-5	.	.	TGTGCCTGGAGACCTACTTTTACTAGCTTAGAGACCCAGTACTTC	CAWRPTFTSLETQYF
TRBV21-1	TRBJ2-7	.	.	TGTGCCAGCAGCACCGAGGGGGACGGTTACGAGCAGTACTTC	CASSTEGDGYEQYF
TRBV18	TRBJ1-3	.	.	TGTGCCAGCTCCCTTGAACAGGGCTCTGGAAACACCATATATTTT	CASSLEQGSGNTIYF
TRBV7-8	TRBJ2-3	.	TRBD2	TGTGCCAGCGGCACTGAGCGGGGCGTCTCGATAGCTAGCACAGATACGCAGTATTTT	CASGTERGVSIASTDTQYF
TRBV3-1/TRBV3-2	TRBJ2-1	.	TRBD2	TGTGCCAGCAGCCGGTTGGGGACTACCTACAATGAGCAGTTCTTC	CASSRLGTTYNEQFF
TRBV19	TRBJ2-1	.	TRBD2	TGTGCCAGTGGAGGTAGCGGGGGGGCTCGTTACAATGAGCAGTTCTTC	CASGGSGGARYNEQFF
TRBV7-8	TRBJ1-1	.	.	TGTGCCAGCAGCTCAACGACAGGCCTAGGAGAAGCTTTCTTT	CASSSTTGLGEAFF
TRBV19	TRBJ1-6	few	.	TGTGCCAGTAGATTTGGGTCATCAGGGACACCCCTCCACTTT	CASRFGSSGTPLHF
TRBV5-1	TRBJ2-1	.	TRBD2	TGCGCCAGCAGCTCCCAGGCGGGGGGGGATGAGCAGTTCTTC	CASSSQAGGDEQFF
TRBV9	TRBJ1-1	.	.	TGTGCCAGCAGCGCAGGTAGAAACACTGAAGCTTTCTTT	CASSAGRNTEAFF
TRBV19	TRBJ2-2	.	.	TGTGCCAGTAGCTCGGCGCAACTATTCATCTCCGGGGAGCTGTTTTTT	CASSSAQLFISGELFF
TRBV19	TRBJ2-3	.	TRBD1	TGTGCCAGTAGTATAGTTACAGGGGCAGATACGCAGTATTTT	CASSIVTGADTQYF
TRBV7-2	TRBJ2-2	once	TRBD1	TGTGCCAGCAGCGACGGACAGGGGGTAAACACCGGGGAGCTGTTTTTT	CASSDGQGVNTGELFF
TRBV9	TRBJ2-1	few	.	TGTGCCAGCAGCCCCCATTCCGACCCCAGGAACACCTACAATGAGCAGTTCTTC	CASSPHSDPRNTYNEQFF
TRBV9	TRBJ2-1	.	.	TGTGCCAGCAGCGGCAGGGGGGACAATGAGCAGTTCTTC	CASSGRGDNEQFF
TRBV4-3	TRBJ1-2	.	.	TGCGCCAGCAGCCAAGACCGGAGGCAGGGGCCGTATGGCTACACCTTC	CASSQDRRQGPYGYTF
TRBV6-5	TRBJ1-1	.	.	TGTGCCAGCGGGGTCGGACAGAAGAACACTGAAGCTTTCTTT	CASGVGQKNTEAFF
TRBV5-6	TRBJ1-5	.	TRBD1	TGTGCCAGCAGCGCACAGGGGGCGTATCAGCCCCAGCATTTT	CASSAQGAYQPQHF
TRBV30	TRBJ1-2	.	TRBD1	TGTGCCTGGGCTACAGGGGTTAACTATGGCTACACCTTC	CAWATGVNYGYTF
TRBV5-4	TRBJ2-1	.	.	TGTGCCAGCAGCTTGGCCAGGGCAGCATACAATGAGCAGTTCTTC	CASSLARAAYNEQFF
TRBV6-6	TRBJ1-2	once	TRBD1	TGTGCCAGCAGTCCGCCGGGACAGATTACTAACTATGGCTACACCTTC	CASSPPGQITNYGYTF
TRBV3-1/TRBV3-2	TRBJ2-5	once	TRBD2	TGTGCCAGCAGCCAAGATCTTAGCGGGGGAAAGACCCAGTACTTC	CASSQDLSGGKTQYF
TRBV6-4	TRBJ2-3	once	TRBD2	TGTGCCAGCAGTGATAGCGGGGGGCCGCGAGATACGCAGTATTTT	CASSDSGGPRDTQYF
TRBV5-1	TRBJ1-6	.	TRBD1	TGCGCCAGCAGCCGCGGAAGATTGGACAGGGTGTCCTATAATTCACCCCTCCACTTT	CASSRGRLDRVSYNSPLHF
TRBV10-3	TRBJ2-3	.	.	TGTGCCATCAGTGAGGGAGGAGATACGCAGTATTTT	CAISEGGDTQYF
TRBV30	TRBJ2-7	.	.	TGTGCCTGGAGTCAATCCTACGAGCAGTACTTC	CAWSQSYEQYF
TRBV7-9	TRBJ2-3	.	.	TGTGCCAGCAGCTTTAGCCTGAGCACAGATACGCAGTATTTT	CASSFSLSTDTQYF
TRBV2	TRBJ2-1	.	.	TGTGCCAGCAGCAGGGCTATGGACAATGAGCAGTTCTTC	CASSRAMDNEQFF
TRBV12-3/TRBV12-4	TRBJ2-3	few	TRBD2	TGTGCCAGCAGTTTAGCTTCGGGCGGGAGTGAGTATTTT	CASSLASGGSEYF
TRBV27	TRBJ1-1	once	.	TGTGCCAGCAGTTGGGGAAGGGGCCAAACCTCATCTCACGCTTTCTTT	CASSWGRGQTSSHAFF
TRBV6-4	TRBJ1-4	.	TRBD1	TGTGCCAGCAGAGACAACGATACACCGGGACAGCCAAATGAAAAACTGTTTTTT	CASRDNDTPGQPNEKLFF
TRBV6-5	TRBJ1-6	.	.	TGTGCCAGCAGGACAGGCCTTCAACCCCTCCACTTT	CASRTGLQPLHF
TRBV19	TRBJ1-1	.	TRBD1	TGTGCCACCTGGGACAGGGGGAGTGAAGCTTTCTTT	CATWDRGSEAFF
TRBV10-2	TRBJ1-2	.	.	TGCGCCAGCAGTGAGTTGGGGGGTAGCTACACCTTC	CASSELGGSYTF
TRBV2	TRBJ2-3	.	.	TGTGCCAGCAGTGATGACCAGGGTGGCACAGATACGCAGTATTTT	CASSDDQGGTDTQYF
TRBV5-4	TRBJ2-7	.	TRBD1	TGTGCCAGCAGCAGAACCGGGACAGGGGTGAGTGAGCAGTACTTC	CASSRTGTGVSEQYF
TRBV18	TRBJ1-1	.	TRBD1	TGTGCCAGCTCACCAGGGACAGGGCCGAACACTGAAGCTTTCTTT	CASSPGTGPNTEAFF
TRBV7-2	TRBJ2-7	.	.	TGTGCCAGCAGCCGTGATCAGGGCGGACGGTACTTC	CASSRDQGGRYF
TRBV3-1/TRBV3-2	TRBJ1-2	.	.	TGTGCCAGCAGCCAAGATGTAGGAGGCTATGGCTACACCTTC	CASSQDVGGYGYTF
TRBV6-2/TRBV6-3	TRBJ2-6	.	.	TGTGCCAGCAGTTACTCCCAGGTAGCGTCTGGGGCCAACGTCCTGACTTTC	CASSYSQVASGANVLTF
TRBV5-4	TRBJ2-7	.	TRBD2	TGTGCCAGCAGCTTGGGGGCGGGGGGCCCCTACGAGCAGTACTTC	CASSLGAGGPYEQYF
TRBV6-6	TRBJ1-2	once	.	TGTGCCAGCAGGGACAGCGCTAACTATGGCTACACCTTC	CASRDSANYGYTF
TRBV3-1/TRBV3-2	TRBJ1-1	.	.	TGTGCCAGCAGCCAAGATCTTGAATGCGGGCAGAACACTGAAGCTTTCTTT	CASSQDLECGQNTEAFF
TRBV3-1/TRBV3-2	TRBJ2-7	.	.	TGTGCCAGCAGCCACGACTACCACCCCTCCGAGCAGTACTTC	CASSHDYHPSEQYF
TRBV7-9	TRBJ2-7	.	.	TGTGCCAGCAGTTCCCTCACAGGGAACGAGCAGTACTTC	CASSSLTGNEQYF
TRBV7-9	TRBJ2-3	.	TRBD2	TGTGCCAGCAGCGTTCTAGCGGGGGGGAGCACAGATACGCAGTATTTT	CASSVLAGGSTDTQYF
TRBV30	TRBJ1-6	.	.	TGTGCCTGGAGTGTAACGACACCAAATTCACCCCTCCACTTT	CAWSVTTPNSPLHF
TRBV7-2	TRBJ1-1	.	.	TGTGCCAGCAGTGCGGGCGTAAGCACTGAAGCTTTCTTT	CASSAGVSTEAFF
TRBV28	TRBJ2-7	few	.	TGTGCCAGCAGTTTGTCCAGTTCCTACGAGCAGTACTTC	CASSLSSSYEQYF
TRBV4-1	TRBJ2-7	few	TRBD1	TGCGCCAGCAGCCAAGAAGGGACAGGGGGCTACAATCCGTTAAACGAGCAGTACTTC	CASSQEGTGGYNPLNEQYF